This is a list of T cell receptor beta chains from one sample in a study of shared clonotypes between healthy human individuals. Measured with immunoSEQ multiplex PCR; TCRdb has only the in-frame clones, and not every one. Of more than 400,000 clones listed, more than 65% are singletons. Specimen: PBMCs. The receptors originated from a woman aged 40 to 50 in good health. Some clones in this sample may be carry-over from other donors' samples. The CDR3 runs from the conserved cysteine through the conserved F or W. A D gene is named only where the DNA matches it firmly. A row's size may be missing; if present it is once, few, many or a size class.

clone_size: NA; v_call: TRBV19; j_call: TRBJ2-7; d_call: NA; cdr3_nt: TGTGCCAGTAGTCCAGGGACAATGAGCTCCTACGAGCAGTACTTC; cdr3_aa: CASSPGTMSSYEQYF
clone_size: few; v_call: TRBV5-1; j_call: TRBJ2-7; d_call: TRBD2; cdr3_nt: TGCGCCAGCAGCCCGACGACTAGCGGGAGATCCTACGAGCAGTACTTC; cdr3_aa: CASSPTTSGRSYEQYF
clone_size: NA; v_call: TRBV19; j_call: TRBJ2-1; d_call: TRBD2; cdr3_nt: TGTGCCAGTAAAGTTACTAGCGGGGGGAGCTCCTACAATGAGCAGTTCTTC; cdr3_aa: CASKVTSGGSSYNEQFF
clone_size: NA; v_call: TRBV30; j_call: TRBJ2-3; d_call: NA; cdr3_nt: TGTGCCTGGAGTCTCTTCGAGGCAGATACGCAGTATTTT; cdr3_aa: CAWSLFEADTQYF
clone_size: NA; v_call: TRBV29-1; j_call: TRBJ2-3; d_call: TRBD2; cdr3_nt: TGCAGCGTTGTGGGACTAGCGGGAGTGGCAGATACGCAGTATTTT; cdr3_aa: CSVVGLAGVADTQYF
clone_size: NA; v_call: TRBV28; j_call: TRBJ2-6; d_call: NA; cdr3_nt: TGTGCCAGCAGTTTGACGCGGAGGGGGTCTGGGGCCAACGTCCTGACTTTC; cdr3_aa: CASSLTRRGSGANVLTF
clone_size: NA; v_call: TRBV5-1; j_call: TRBJ2-6; d_call: NA; cdr3_nt: TGCGCCAGCAGCCCGACGACAGCCGGGGCCAACGTCCTGACTTTC; cdr3_aa: CASSPTTAGANVLTF
clone_size: NA; v_call: TRBV5-4; j_call: TRBJ2-1; d_call: TRBD2; cdr3_nt: TGTGCCAGCAGCTTGGGCGGCGGGAGGGCCTCCTACAATGAGCAGTTCTTC; cdr3_aa: CASSLGGGRASYNEQFF
clone_size: NA; v_call: TRBV7-9; j_call: TRBJ2-2; d_call: TRBD1; cdr3_nt: TGTGCCAGCAGCTCTCTTCGAAGGGGGCGGAACACCGGGGAGCTGTTTTTT; cdr3_aa: CASSSLRRGRNTGELFF
clone_size: once; v_call: TRBV21-1; j_call: TRBJ2-7; d_call: NA; cdr3_nt: TGTGCCAGCAGCAAGGGGCACGAGCAGTACTTC; cdr3_aa: CASSKGHEQYF
clone_size: NA; v_call: TRBV29-1; j_call: TRBJ1-3; d_call: TRBD1; cdr3_nt: TGCAGCATTCGGGACAGCGCAGGGACCATATATTTT; cdr3_aa: CSIRDSAGTIYF
clone_size: NA; v_call: TRBV10-3; j_call: TRBJ2-1; d_call: NA; cdr3_nt: TGTGCCATCAGATCGGATCGGCCTAATGAGCAGTTCTTC; cdr3_aa: CAIRSDRPNEQFF
clone_size: NA; v_call: TRBV15; j_call: TRBJ2-5; d_call: NA; cdr3_nt: TGTGCCACCAGCAGAGATCCGGGGCAAGAGACCCAGTACTTC; cdr3_aa: CATSRDPGQETQYF
clone_size: NA; v_call: TRBV7-2; j_call: TRBJ2-7; d_call: NA; cdr3_nt: TGTGCCAGCAGCTTTGATCGCGCAACCTACGAGCAGTACTTC; cdr3_aa: CASSFDRATYEQYF
clone_size: once; v_call: TRBV19; j_call: TRBJ2-7; d_call: NA; cdr3_nt: TGTGCCACCCGTCCTCGCCAGGACACGAGAACCTACGAGCAGTACTTC; cdr3_aa: CATRPRQDTRTYEQYF
clone_size: NA; v_call: TRBV29-1; j_call: TRBJ1-2; d_call: TRBD1; cdr3_nt: TGCAGCGTGGACACAGGGGGCTATGGCTACACCTTC; cdr3_aa: CSVDTGGYGYTF
clone_size: NA; v_call: TRBV7-9; j_call: TRBJ2-5; d_call: TRBD2; cdr3_nt: TGTGCCAGCAGCTTGTTTTACCTAGCGGGGTACCAAGAGACCCAGTACTTC; cdr3_aa: CASSLFYLAGYQETQYF
clone_size: NA; v_call: TRBV19; j_call: TRBJ2-6; d_call: NA; cdr3_nt: TGTGCCAGTAGTATTTGGGGGCCTGGGGCCAACGTCCTGACTTTC; cdr3_aa: CASSIWGPGANVLTF
clone_size: NA; v_call: TRBV13; j_call: TRBJ2-3; d_call: NA; cdr3_nt: TGTGCCAGCAGCTTAGGCCTTGCGACCTACACAGATACGCAGTATTTT; cdr3_aa: CASSLGLATYTDTQYF
clone_size: few; v_call: TRBV28; j_call: TRBJ1-2; d_call: NA; cdr3_nt: TGTGCCAGCAGTTTATTAAGAGGGGATCACTATGGCTACACCTTC; cdr3_aa: CASSLLRGDHYGYTF
clone_size: NA; v_call: TRBV2; j_call: TRBJ2-7; d_call: TRBD1; cdr3_nt: TGTGCCATCCAGGGGGAACAGGCGTACGAGCAGTACTTC; cdr3_aa: CAIQGEQAYEQYF
clone_size: NA; v_call: TRBV5-8; j_call: TRBJ1-2; d_call: NA; cdr3_nt: TGTGCCAGCAGCCCGGAGGGGTTCACCTATGGCTACACCTTC; cdr3_aa: CASSPEGFTYGYTF
clone_size: NA; v_call: TRBV9; j_call: TRBJ2-3; d_call: TRBD2; cdr3_nt: TGTGCCAGCAGCGGGGCTAGCGGTAGCAGCACAGATACGCAGTATTTT; cdr3_aa: CASSGASGSSTDTQYF
clone_size: NA; v_call: TRBV10-3; j_call: TRBJ2-2; d_call: NA; cdr3_nt: TGTGCCATCAGTCCGGGACAGAACACCGGGGAGCTGTTTTTT; cdr3_aa: CAISPGQNTGELFF
clone_size: NA; v_call: TRBV7-2; j_call: TRBJ2-1; d_call: TRBD2; cdr3_nt: TGTGCCAGCAGCTTTGGGAGACTAGCGCCTGCATCCTACAATGAGCAGTTCTTC; cdr3_aa: CASSFGRLAPASYNEQFF
clone_size: once; v_call: TRBV29-1; j_call: TRBJ2-6; d_call: NA; cdr3_nt: TGCAGCGTTGGAAAGGGATCTCCTTCTGGGGCCAACGTCCTGACTTTC; cdr3_aa: CSVGKGSPSGANVLTF
clone_size: NA; v_call: TRBV7-7; j_call: TRBJ2-5; d_call: TRBD2; cdr3_nt: TGTGCCAGCAGCTTAGGGCGGATACTAGCGGGATATGAGACCCAGTACTTC; cdr3_aa: CASSLGRILAGYETQYF
clone_size: NA; v_call: TRBV16; j_call: TRBJ1-1; d_call: NA; cdr3_nt: TGTGCCAGCAGCGCCACGGGACGGGACACTGAAGCTTTCTTT; cdr3_aa: CASSATGRDTEAFF
clone_size: NA; v_call: TRBV28; j_call: TRBJ1-4; d_call: TRBD1; cdr3_nt: TGTGCCAGCAGTATTGACAGGGGCGCTAATGAAAAACTGTTTTTT; cdr3_aa: CASSIDRGANEKLFF
clone_size: NA; v_call: TRBV6-5; j_call: TRBJ1-1; d_call: NA; cdr3_nt: TGTGCCAGCAGCCCCCGGGGCGCTGAAGCTTTCTTT; cdr3_aa: CASSPRGAEAFF
clone_size: NA; v_call: TRBV11-2; j_call: TRBJ1-2; d_call: TRBD1; cdr3_nt: TGTGCCAGCAGCTCACCAAACCGGACAGGGCTACATGGCTACACCTTC; cdr3_aa: CASSSPNRTGLHGYTF
clone_size: NA; v_call: TRBV6-1; j_call: TRBJ2-2; d_call: NA; cdr3_nt: TGTGCCAGCAGAGACGGACTAACCGGGGAGCTGTTTTTT; cdr3_aa: CASRDGLTGELFF
clone_size: once; v_call: TRBV6-4; j_call: TRBJ2-7; d_call: TRBD2; cdr3_nt: TGTGCCAGCATGACTAGCGGGAGTTCCTACGAGCAGTACTTC; cdr3_aa: CASMTSGSSYEQYF
clone_size: NA; v_call: TRBV28; j_call: TRBJ2-1; d_call: NA; cdr3_nt: TGTGCCAGCAGCCCAGGGACCCCCCGGGCGGAGCAGTTCTTC; cdr3_aa: CASSPGTPRAEQFF
clone_size: NA; v_call: TRBV14; j_call: TRBJ1-4; d_call: NA; cdr3_nt: TGTGCCAGCAGCCAAGATTACTTAAAACTGTTTTTT; cdr3_aa: CASSQDYLKLFF
clone_size: NA; v_call: TRBV21-1; j_call: TRBJ2-7; d_call: NA; cdr3_nt: TGTGCCAGCAGCAAGTCCCCGACAGGGGCAGACGGGAACTACGAGCAGTACTTC; cdr3_aa: CASSKSPTGADGNYEQYF
clone_size: NA; v_call: TRBV29-1; j_call: TRBJ2-5; d_call: NA; cdr3_nt: TGCAGCGTTGAAGTGGGGGAGACCCAGTACTTC; cdr3_aa: CSVEVGETQYF
clone_size: NA; v_call: TRBV19; j_call: TRBJ1-2; d_call: NA; cdr3_nt: TGTGCCAGTAGTACCGACGGGGAGTATGGCTACACCTTC; cdr3_aa: CASSTDGEYGYTF
clone_size: NA; v_call: TRBV30; j_call: TRBJ2-7; d_call: NA; cdr3_nt: TGTGCCTGGAGAAGGGTGCCCCTCTACGAGCAGTACTTC; cdr3_aa: CAWRRVPLYEQYF
clone_size: NA; v_call: TRBV9; j_call: TRBJ2-1; d_call: NA; cdr3_nt: TGTGCCAGCAGCGTAGTGACAGGCCCTGCCAATGAGCAGTTCTTC; cdr3_aa: CASSVVTGPANEQFF
clone_size: NA; v_call: TRBV5-1; j_call: TRBJ2-2; d_call: TRBD1; cdr3_nt: TGCGCCAGCAAGGTACAGGGGCAGGCCGGGGAGCTGTTTTTT; cdr3_aa: CASKVQGQAGELFF
clone_size: few; v_call: TRBV7-2; j_call: TRBJ2-2; d_call: TRBD2; cdr3_nt: TGTGCCAGCAGCTTAGGGACTAGGGCCGGGGAGCTGTTTTTT; cdr3_aa: CASSLGTRAGELFF
clone_size: few; v_call: TRBV19; j_call: TRBJ1-5; d_call: NA; cdr3_nt: TGTGCCAGTAGCAAGGGGCAGTACAATCAGCCCCAGCATTTT; cdr3_aa: CASSKGQYNQPQHF
clone_size: NA; v_call: TRBV18; j_call: TRBJ2-5; d_call: NA; cdr3_nt: TGTGCCAGCTCACCACCGAGCGAGACCCAGTACTTC; cdr3_aa: CASSPPSETQYF
clone_size: NA; v_call: TRBV28; j_call: TRBJ2-7; d_call: NA; cdr3_nt: TGTGCCAGCAGTTCCCCGGGAGCGGACGAGCAGTACTTC; cdr3_aa: CASSSPGADEQYF
clone_size: NA; v_call: TRBV15; j_call: TRBJ2-1; d_call: TRBD2; cdr3_nt: TGTGCCACCAGCAGGGGACTAGCGGGCGCCAATGAGCAGTTCTTC; cdr3_aa: CATSRGLAGANEQFF
clone_size: NA; v_call: TRBV28; j_call: TRBJ2-7; d_call: TRBD2; cdr3_nt: TGTGCCAGCAGATTCGGACTAGCGGGAGTCGAGCAGTACTTC; cdr3_aa: CASRFGLAGVEQYF
clone_size: NA; v_call: TRBV28; j_call: TRBJ2-5; d_call: NA; cdr3_nt: TGTGCCAGCAGTCTTTTTGGTGCCCACCAAGAGACCCAGTACTTC; cdr3_aa: CASSLFGAHQETQYF
clone_size: few; v_call: TRBV30; j_call: TRBJ2-1; d_call: TRBD2; cdr3_nt: TGTGCCTGGAGTCCCTTAGCGGGAGGGGTGCAGTTCTTC; cdr3_aa: CAWSPLAGGVQFF
clone_size: NA; v_call: TRBV5-1; j_call: TRBJ2-5; d_call: NA; cdr3_nt: TGCGCCAGCAGGTGGACCGGCGGGGTGGGGGAAGAGACCCAGTACTTC; cdr3_aa: CASRWTGGVGEETQYF
clone_size: NA; v_call: TRBV4-2; j_call: TRBJ1-1; d_call: TRBD1; cdr3_nt: TGTGCCAGCAGCCAAGATTGGACAGGGGGCGGCACTGAAGCTTTCTTT; cdr3_aa: CASSQDWTGGGTEAFF
clone_size: NA; v_call: TRBV7-9; j_call: TRBJ2-1; d_call: TRBD1; cdr3_nt: TGTGCCAGCACCCCAGGACAGGGGGTCTGGAATGAGCAGTTCTTC; cdr3_aa: CASTPGQGVWNEQFF
clone_size: NA; v_call: TRBV5-4; j_call: TRBJ2-5; d_call: NA; cdr3_nt: TGTGCCAGCAGCTTGGGGCAGTCGGTGGAAGAGACCCAGTACTTC; cdr3_aa: CASSLGQSVEETQYF
clone_size: NA; v_call: TRBV7-7; j_call: TRBJ2-7; d_call: TRBD2; cdr3_nt: TGTGCTAGCAGCTCCTCGGATGCTAGCGGGAGCTCCTACGAGCAGTACTTC; cdr3_aa: CASSSSDASGSSYEQYF
clone_size: NA; v_call: TRBV5-1; j_call: TRBJ2-3; d_call: TRBD1; cdr3_nt: TGCGCCAGCAGCGCTAGACAGGGGGCGACAGATACGCAGTATTTT; cdr3_aa: CASSARQGATDTQYF